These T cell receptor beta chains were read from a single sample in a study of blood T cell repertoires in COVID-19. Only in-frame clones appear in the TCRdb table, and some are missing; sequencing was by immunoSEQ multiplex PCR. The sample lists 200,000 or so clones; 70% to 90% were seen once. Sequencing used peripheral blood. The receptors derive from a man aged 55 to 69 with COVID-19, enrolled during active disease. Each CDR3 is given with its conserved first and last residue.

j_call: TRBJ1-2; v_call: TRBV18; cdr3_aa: CASSPGTAYGYTF
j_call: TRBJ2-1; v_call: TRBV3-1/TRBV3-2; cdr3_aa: CASSQESSGRTEQFF
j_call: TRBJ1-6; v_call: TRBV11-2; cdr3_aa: CASSSSSPLHF
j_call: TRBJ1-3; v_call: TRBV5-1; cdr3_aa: CASSPDSSGNTIYF
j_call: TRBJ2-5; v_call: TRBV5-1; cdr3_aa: CASSFSALGETQYF
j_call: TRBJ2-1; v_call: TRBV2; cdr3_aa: CASPREGSYNEQFF
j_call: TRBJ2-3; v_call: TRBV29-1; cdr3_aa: CSVGTGGASDTQYF
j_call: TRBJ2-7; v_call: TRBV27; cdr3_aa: CASSWSGNSYEQYF
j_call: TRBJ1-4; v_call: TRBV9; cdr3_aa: CASSGQATNEKLFF
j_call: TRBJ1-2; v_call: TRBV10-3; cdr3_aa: CAISGGYGYTF
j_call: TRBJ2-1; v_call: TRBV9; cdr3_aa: CASTFGTGGYNEQFF
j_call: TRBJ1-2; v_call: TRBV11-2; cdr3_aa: CASSPRDRRDGYTF
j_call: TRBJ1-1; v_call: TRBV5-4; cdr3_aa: CASRLGTEAFF
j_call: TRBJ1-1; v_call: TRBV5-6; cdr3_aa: CASSPTGREAGPEAFF
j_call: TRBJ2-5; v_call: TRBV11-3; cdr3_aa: CASSLGVSGGQRFETQYF
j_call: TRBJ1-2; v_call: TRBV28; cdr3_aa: CASSTSGTGHGYTF
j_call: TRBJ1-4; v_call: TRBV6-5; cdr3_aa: CASSYDRAGPGEKLFF
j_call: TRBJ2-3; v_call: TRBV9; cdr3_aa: CASSVTLAGGRTQYF
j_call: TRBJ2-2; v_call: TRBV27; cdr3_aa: CASSFRSANTGELFF
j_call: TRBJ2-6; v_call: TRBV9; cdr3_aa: CASSSDRSSGANVLTF
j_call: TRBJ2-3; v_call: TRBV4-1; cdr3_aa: CASSRLAGEGTQYF
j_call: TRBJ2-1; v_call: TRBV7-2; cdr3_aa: CASSLASLAGVNEQFF
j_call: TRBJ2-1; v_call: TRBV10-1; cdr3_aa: CASSAGTSYATEQFF
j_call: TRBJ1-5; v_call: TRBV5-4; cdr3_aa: CASSLEAGEDQPQHF
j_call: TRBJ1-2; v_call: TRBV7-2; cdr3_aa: CASSLGGAIGYTF
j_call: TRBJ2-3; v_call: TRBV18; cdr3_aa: CASARGSHADTQYF
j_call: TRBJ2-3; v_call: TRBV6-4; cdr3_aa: CASSQDPSTDTQYF
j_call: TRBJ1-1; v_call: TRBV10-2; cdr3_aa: CASREQGDTEAFF
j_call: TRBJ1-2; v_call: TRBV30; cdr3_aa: CAWSVTPQAYGYTF
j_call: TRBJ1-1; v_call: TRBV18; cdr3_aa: CASSPPTGKMNTEAFF
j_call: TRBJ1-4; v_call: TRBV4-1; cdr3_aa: CASSHAGGRTNEKLFF
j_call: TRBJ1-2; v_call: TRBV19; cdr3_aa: CASSTTQGARVNGYTF
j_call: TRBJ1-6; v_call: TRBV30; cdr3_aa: CAWSVRGGNSPLHF
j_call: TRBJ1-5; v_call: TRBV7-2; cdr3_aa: CASSSDGQGDQPQHF
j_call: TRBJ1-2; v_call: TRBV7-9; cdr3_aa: CATPRVRGHYGYTF
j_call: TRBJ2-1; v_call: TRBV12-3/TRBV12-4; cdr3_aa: CASSIDRGNEQFF
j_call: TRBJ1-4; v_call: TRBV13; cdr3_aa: CASSLGGQGSEKLFF
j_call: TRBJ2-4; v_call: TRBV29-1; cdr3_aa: CSVEDPSRGAKNIQYF
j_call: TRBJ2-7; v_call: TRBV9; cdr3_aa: CASSPLAGTSYEQYF
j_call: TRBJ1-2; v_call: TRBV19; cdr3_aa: CASSGQGRMYGYTF
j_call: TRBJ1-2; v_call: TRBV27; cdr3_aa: CASSHTGEVGYTF
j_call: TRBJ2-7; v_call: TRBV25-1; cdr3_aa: CASSPRGGSSYEQYF
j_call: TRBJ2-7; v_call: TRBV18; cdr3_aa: CASSRGRQSGQYF
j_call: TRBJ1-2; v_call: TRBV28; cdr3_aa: CASSTVAYGYTF
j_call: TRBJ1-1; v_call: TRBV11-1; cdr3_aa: CASSFGQGAQTEAFF
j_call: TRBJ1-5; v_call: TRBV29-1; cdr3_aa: CSVALTGRNQPQHF
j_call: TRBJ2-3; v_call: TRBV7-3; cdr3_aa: CASSFSFQGTDTQYF
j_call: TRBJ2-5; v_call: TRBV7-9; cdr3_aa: CASSLGGGIQETQYF
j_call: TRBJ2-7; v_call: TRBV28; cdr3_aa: CASSPQGVPPEQYF
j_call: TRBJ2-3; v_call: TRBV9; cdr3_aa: CASSAKAGTTDTQYF
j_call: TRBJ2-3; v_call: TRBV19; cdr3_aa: CASSRQGDIGMQYF
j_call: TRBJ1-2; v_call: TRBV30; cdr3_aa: CAWSTTGRYGYTF